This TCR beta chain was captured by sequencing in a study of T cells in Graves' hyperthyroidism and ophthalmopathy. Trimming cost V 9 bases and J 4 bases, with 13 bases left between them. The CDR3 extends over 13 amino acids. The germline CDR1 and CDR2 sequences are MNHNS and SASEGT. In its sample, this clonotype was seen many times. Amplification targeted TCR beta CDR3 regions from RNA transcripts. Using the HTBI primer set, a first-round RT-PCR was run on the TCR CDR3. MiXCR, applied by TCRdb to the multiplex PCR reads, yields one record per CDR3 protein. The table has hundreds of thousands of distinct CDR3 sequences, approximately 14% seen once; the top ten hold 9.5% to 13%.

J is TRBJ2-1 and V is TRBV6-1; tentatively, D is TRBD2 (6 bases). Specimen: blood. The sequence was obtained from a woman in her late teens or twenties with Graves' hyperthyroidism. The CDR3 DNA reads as TGTGCCAGTTGCGGGGAGAGTTACAATGAGCAGTTCTTC. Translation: CASCGESYNEQFF.